This section outlines one TCR beta chain sequence together with its context. Here immunoSEQ multiplex PCR was the method, and the copy in TCRdb shows in-frame clones only, minus some. Counted here are approximately 110,000 clones, approximately 90% occurring once; the ten biggest clones make up approximately 3.7%. The V gene lost 4 bases and the J gene lost 9 bases, with 13 bases spanning the gap. This CDR3 is built from 14 residues. Per the germline V gene, CDR1 is SGHTA and CDR2 is FQGTGA. These data come from a study of T cell changes during pregnancy in multiple sclerosis. V usage is TRBV7-3 and J usage is TRBJ1-6; D perhaps matches TRBD1 (6 bases). The sample was peripheral blood, taken after pregnancy. The source is a female donor with multiple sclerosis, enrolled in a pregnancy study. CDR3 sequence (DNA): TGTGCCAGCAGCTCTACAGGGTTGGGTTCACCCCTCCACTTT. Translation gives CASSSTGLGSPLHF.